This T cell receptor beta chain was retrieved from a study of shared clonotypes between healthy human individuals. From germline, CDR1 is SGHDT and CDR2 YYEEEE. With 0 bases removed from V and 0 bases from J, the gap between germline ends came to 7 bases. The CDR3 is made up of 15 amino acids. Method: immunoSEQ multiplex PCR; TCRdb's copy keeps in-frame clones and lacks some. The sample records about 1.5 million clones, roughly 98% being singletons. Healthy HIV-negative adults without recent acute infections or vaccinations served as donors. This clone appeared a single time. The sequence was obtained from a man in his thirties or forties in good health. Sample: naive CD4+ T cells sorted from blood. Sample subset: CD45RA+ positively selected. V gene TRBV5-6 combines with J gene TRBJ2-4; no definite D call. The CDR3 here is CASSLVDIAKNIQYF. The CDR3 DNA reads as TGTGCCAGCAGCTTGGTTGACATAGCCAAAAACATTCAGTACTTC.